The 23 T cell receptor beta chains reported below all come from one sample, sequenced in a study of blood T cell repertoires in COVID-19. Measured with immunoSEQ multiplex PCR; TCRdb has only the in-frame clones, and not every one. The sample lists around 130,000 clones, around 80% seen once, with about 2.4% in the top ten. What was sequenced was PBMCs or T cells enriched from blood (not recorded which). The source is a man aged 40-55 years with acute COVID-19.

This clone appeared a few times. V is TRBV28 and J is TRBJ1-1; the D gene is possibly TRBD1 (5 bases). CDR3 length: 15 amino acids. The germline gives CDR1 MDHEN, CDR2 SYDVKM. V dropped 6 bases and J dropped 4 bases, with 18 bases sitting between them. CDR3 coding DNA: TGTGCCAGCAGGCCGGGGGGAGGGGCTGGCACTGAAGCTTTCTTT. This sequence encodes CASRPGGGAGTEAFF.

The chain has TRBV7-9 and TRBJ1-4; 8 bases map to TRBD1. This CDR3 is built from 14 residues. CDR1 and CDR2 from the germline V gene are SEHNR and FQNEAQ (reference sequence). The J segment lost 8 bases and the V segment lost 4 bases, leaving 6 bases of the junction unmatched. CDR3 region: CASSYRGWKEKLFF. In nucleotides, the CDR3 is TGTGCCAGCAGCTACAGGGGGTGGAAGGAAAAACTGTTTTTT.

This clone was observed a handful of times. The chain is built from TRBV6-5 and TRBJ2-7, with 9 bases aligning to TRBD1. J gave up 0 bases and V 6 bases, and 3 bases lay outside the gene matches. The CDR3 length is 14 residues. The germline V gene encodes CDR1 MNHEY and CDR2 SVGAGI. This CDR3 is CASRRGQGSYEQYF. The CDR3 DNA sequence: TGTGCCAGCAGGAGGGGACAGGGCTCCTACGAGCAGTACTTC.

The CDR3 DNA reads as TGTGCCAGCAGTCGGACAGCCTCTAATCAGCCCCAGCATTTT. This translates into CASSRTASNQPQHF. V gene TRBV6-5 combines with J gene TRBJ1-5; perhaps TRBD1 as D (6 bases). The CDR3 spans 14 residues. Per germline, CDR1 MNHEY and CDR2 SVGAGI. The V gene lost 5 bases and the J gene lost 4 bases, with 12 bases spanning the gap.

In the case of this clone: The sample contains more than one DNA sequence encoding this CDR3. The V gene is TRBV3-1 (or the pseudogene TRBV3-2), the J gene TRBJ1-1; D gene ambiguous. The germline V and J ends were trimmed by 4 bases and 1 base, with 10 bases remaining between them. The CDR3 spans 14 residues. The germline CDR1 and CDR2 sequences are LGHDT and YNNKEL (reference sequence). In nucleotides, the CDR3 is TGTGCCAGCAGCCCGCAGGCCGGGAACACTGAAGCTTTCTTT. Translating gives CASSPQAGNTEAFF.

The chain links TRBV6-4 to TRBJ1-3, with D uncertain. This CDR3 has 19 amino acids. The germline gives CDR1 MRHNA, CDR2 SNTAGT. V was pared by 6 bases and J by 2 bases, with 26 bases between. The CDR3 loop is CASRTRHLHTVITGNTIYF. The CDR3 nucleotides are TGTGCCAGCAGGACTCGTCACCTACATACCGTCATAACTGGAAACACCATATATTTT.

CDR3 sequence reads: CASRMNGGLVEKLFF. CDR3 DNA: TGTGCCAGTAGGATGAACGGGGGGCTGGTTGAAAAACTGTTTTTT. V and J are TRBV19 and TRBJ1-4; maybe TRBD1 (6 bases). Trimming cost V 6 bases and J 7 bases, with 18 bases left between them. Germline-derived CDR1 and CDR2 are LNHDA and SQIVND (reference sequence). The CDR3 length is 15 residues.

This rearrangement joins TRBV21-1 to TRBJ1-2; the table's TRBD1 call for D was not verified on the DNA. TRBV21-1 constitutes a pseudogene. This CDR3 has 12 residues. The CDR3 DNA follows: TGTGCCAGCTCCCCCGGACAATATGGCTACACCTTC. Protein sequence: CASSPGQYGYTF.

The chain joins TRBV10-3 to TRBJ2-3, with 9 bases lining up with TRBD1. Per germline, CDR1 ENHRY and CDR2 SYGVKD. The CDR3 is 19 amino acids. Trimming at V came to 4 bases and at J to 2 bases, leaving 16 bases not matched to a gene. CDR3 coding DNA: TGTGCCATCAGTGCCGGGACAGGGAGGTTGATGGGCTACACAGATACGCAGTATTTT. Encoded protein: CAISAGTGRLMGYTDTQYF.

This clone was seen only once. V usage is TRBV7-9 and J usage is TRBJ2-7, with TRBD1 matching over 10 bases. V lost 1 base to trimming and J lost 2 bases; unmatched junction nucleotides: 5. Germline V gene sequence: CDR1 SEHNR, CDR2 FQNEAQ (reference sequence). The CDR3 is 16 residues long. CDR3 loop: CASSLGQGAIAYEQYF. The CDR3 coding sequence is TGTGCCAGCAGCTTAGGACAGGGGGCGATCGCCTACGAGCAGTACTTC. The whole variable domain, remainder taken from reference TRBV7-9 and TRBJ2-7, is DTGVSQNPRHKITKRGQNVTFRCDPISEHNRLYWYRQTLGQGPEFLTYFQNEAQLEKSRLLSDRFSAERPKGSFSTLEIQRTEQGDSAMYLCASSLGQGAIAYEQYFGPGTRLTVT.

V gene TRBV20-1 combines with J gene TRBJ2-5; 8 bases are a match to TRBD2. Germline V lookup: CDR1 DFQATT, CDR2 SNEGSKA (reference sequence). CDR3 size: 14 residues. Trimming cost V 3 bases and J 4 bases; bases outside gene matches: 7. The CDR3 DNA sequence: TGCAGTGCTAGTCCGGGGGGGCAGGGAGAGACCCAGTACTTC. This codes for CSASPGGQGETQYF.

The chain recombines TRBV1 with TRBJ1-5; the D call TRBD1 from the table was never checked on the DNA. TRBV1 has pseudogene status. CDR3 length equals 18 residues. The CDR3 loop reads CTSSQEYPGRGCNQPQHF. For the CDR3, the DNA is TGCACCAGCAGCCAAGAGTACCCCGGCAGGGGTTGCAATCAGCCCCAGCATTTT.

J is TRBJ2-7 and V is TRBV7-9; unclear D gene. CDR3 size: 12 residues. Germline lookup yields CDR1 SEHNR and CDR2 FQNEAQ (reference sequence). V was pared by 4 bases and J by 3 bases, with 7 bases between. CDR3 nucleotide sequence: TGTGCCAGCAGCTCCAACATCTACGAGCAGTACTTC. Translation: CASSSNIYEQYF.

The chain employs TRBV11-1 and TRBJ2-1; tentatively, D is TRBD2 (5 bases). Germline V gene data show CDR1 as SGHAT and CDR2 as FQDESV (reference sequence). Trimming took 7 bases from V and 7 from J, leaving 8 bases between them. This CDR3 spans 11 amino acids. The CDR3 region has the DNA TGTGCCAGCACTAGAGGGAATGAGCAGTTCTTC. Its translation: CASTRGNEQFF.

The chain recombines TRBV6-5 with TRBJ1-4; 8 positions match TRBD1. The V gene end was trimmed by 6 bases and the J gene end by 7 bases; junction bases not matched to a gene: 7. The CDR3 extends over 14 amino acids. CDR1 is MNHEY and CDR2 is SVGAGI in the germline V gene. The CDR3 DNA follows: TGTGCCAGCAGCCCCGGACAGGGAGGTGAAAAACTGTTTTTT. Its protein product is CASSPGQGGEKLFF.

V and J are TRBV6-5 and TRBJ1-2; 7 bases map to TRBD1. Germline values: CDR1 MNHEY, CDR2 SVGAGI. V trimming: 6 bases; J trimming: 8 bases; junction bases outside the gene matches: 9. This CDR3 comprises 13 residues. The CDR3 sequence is CASSGTARKGYTF. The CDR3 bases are TGTGCCAGCAGCGGGACAGCCAGAAAGGGCTACACCTTC.

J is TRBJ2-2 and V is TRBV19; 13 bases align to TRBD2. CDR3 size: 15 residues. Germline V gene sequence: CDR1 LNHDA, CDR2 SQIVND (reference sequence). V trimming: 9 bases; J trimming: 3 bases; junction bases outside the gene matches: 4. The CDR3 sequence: CASTGTSGDTGELFF. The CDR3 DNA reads TGTGCCAGCACCGGGACTAGCGGGGACACCGGGGAGCTGTTTTTT.

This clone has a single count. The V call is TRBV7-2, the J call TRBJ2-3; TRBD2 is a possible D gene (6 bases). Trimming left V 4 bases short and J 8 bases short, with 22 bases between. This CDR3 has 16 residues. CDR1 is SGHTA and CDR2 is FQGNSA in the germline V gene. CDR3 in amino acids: CASSSSDYAPPGTQYF. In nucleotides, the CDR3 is TGTGCCAGCAGCTCTTCGGACTACGCCCCCCCCGGTACGCAGTATTTT.

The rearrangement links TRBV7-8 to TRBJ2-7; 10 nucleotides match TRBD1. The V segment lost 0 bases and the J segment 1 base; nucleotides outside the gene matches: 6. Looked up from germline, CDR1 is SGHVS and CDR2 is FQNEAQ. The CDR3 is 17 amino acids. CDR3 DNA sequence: TGTGCCAGCAGCTTAGCGGGGGGGACAGGGGTTTCCTACGAGCAGTACTTC. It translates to CASSLAGGTGVSYEQYF.

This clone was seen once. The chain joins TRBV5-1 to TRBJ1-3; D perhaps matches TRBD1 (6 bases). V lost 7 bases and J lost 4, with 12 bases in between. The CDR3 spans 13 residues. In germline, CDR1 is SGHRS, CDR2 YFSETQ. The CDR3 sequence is CASQQGSGNTIYF. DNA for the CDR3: TGCGCCAGCCAACAGGGTTCAGGAAACACCATATATTTT.

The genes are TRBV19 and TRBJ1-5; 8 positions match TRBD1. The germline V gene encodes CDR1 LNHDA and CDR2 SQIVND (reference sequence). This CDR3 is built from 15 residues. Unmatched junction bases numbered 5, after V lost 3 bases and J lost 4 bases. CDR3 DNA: TGTGCCAGTAGTATTCGGACAGGGCTGAATCAGCCCCAGCATTTT. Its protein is CASSIRTGLNQPQHF.

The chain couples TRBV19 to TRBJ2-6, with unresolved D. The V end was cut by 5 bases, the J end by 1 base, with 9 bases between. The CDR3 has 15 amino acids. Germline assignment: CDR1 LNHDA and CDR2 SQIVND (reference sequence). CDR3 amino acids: CASSLRGSGANVLTF. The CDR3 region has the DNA TGTGCCAGTAGTCTTCGAGGTTCTGGGGCCAACGTCCTGACTTTC. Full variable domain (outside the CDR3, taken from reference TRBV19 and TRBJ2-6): DGGITQSPKYLFRKEGQNVTLSCEQNLNHDAMYWYRQDPGQGLRLIYYSQIVNDFQKGDIAEGYSVSREKKESFPLTVTSAQKNPTAFYLCASSLRGSGANVLTFGAGSRLTVL.

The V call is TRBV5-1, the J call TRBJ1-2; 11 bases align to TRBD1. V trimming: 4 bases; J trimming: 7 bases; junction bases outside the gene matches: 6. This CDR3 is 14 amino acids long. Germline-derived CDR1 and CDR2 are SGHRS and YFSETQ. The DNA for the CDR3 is TGCGCCAGCAGCCCCGGGACAGGGGGACGTGGCTACACCTTC. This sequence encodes CASSPGTGGRGYTF.